The present TCR beta chain was sequenced within a study of neoadjuvant anti-PD-1 for oral cavity cancer. In the study overall: Non-progressing patients received a fourth nivolumab dose near day 43, then surgery on days 50-56. Whole-study results and caveats: Higher pretreatment blood Treg/Th17 ratios correlated with higher pretreatment blood and lower post-treatment tumor TCRbeta clonality. Expansion of preexisting intratumoral clones was suggested to aid response.

The time point denotes: after neoadjuvant nivolumab, at surgical resection. The patients had HPV-negative, locally advanced oral cavity squamous cell carcinoma. Some clones are missing from TCRdb's copy, which holds only in-frame ones; the method was immunoSEQ multiplex PCR. The repertoire has tens of thousands of clones, about 36% of them found once; the top ten carry about 16%. On this clone itself: What it binds is unknown.

V was pared by 4 bases and J by 7 bases, with 17 bases between. Germline lookup yields CDR1 MDHEN and CDR2 SYDVKM. The CDR3 covers 14 residues. The receptor comes from a person between 35 and 79 years old with oral cavity squamous cell carcinoma. The chain links TRBV28 to TRBJ2-7, with D tentatively TRBD1 or TRBD2 (5 bases each). The specimen was tumor tissue, collected after nivolumab (anti-PD-1) treatment. DNA of the CDR3: TGTGCCAGCAGTTCGCCGAGGGGAATACGGGAGCAGTACTTC. Residues: CASSSPRGIREQYF.